Listed here are 13 T cell receptor beta chains from one sample, sequenced in a study of breast tumors, draining lymph nodes, adjacent tissues. One entry per CDR3 protein results from TCRdb running MiXCR on the multiplex PCR reads. The sample holds 50,000 to 85,000 distinct CDR3 sequences; about 40% are singletons and the top ten take almost 8.5%. The source material was breast tumor tissue. These receptors were taken from a female donor with breast cancer. Some clones in this sample may be carry-over from other donors' samples.

The table lists this clonotype with many counts. The chain is built from TRBV6-5 and TRBJ2-1; D may match TRBD1 or TRBD2 (5 bases each). V shed 6 bases and J shed 6 bases, with 18 bases lying between them. Germline loops: CDR1 MNHEY, CDR2 SVGAGI. The CDR3 runs 15 residues. This CDR3 reads CASRRTGPRFNEQFF. For the CDR3, the DNA is TGTGCCAGCAGGCGGACGGGACCGAGGTTCAATGAGCAGTTCTTC.

V is TRBV2 and J is TRBJ1-2; perhaps TRBD1 as D (6 bases). The V gene's germline CDR1 is SNHLY and CDR2 FYNNEI. This CDR3 comprises 14 residues. Trimming cost V 0 bases and J 8 bases, with 13 bases left between them. The CDR3 nucleotides are TGTGCCAGCAGTGAAGCAAACGGGGGGCAAGGCTACACCTTC. This gives the protein CASSEANGGQGYTF.

The rearrangement joins TRBV19 to TRBJ2-5; a weak D match, TRBD1 (5 bases). This CDR3 has 13 amino acids. Trimming took 0 bases from V and 7 from J, leaving 9 bases between them. Germline-derived CDR1 and CDR2 are LNHDA and SQIVND (reference sequence). CDR3 region: CASSIDNTGTQYF. The CDR3 DNA follows: TGTGCCAGTAGTATAGACAATACAGGGACCCAGTACTTC.

The sample holds many counts of this clonotype. The chain couples TRBV7-9 to TRBJ2-3, with D maybe TRBD1 (5 bases). The CDR3 consists of 14 residues. Germline CDR1 SEHNR, CDR2 FQNEAQ (reference sequence). Trimming cost V 2 bases and J 4 bases, with 10 bases left between them. CDR3 sequence (DNA): TGTGCCAGCAGCTTAACCGACAGTTCAGATACGCAGTATTTT. This codes for CASSLTDSSDTQYF.

This clonotype was seen at least ten times. This chain links TRBV12-3 or TRBV12-4 with TRBJ2-7, with TRBD2 matching 9 bases. The CDR3 runs 13 residues. V lost 5 bases and J lost 4; bases outside the gene matches: 3. The CDR3 sequence: CASSITSGYEQYF. CDR3 bases: TGTGCCAGCAGTATAACTAGCGGGTACGAGCAGTACTTC.

In this sample, this clonotype turned up many times. This rearrangement joins TRBV20-1 to TRBJ2-5; 7 nucleotides align to TRBD2. Germline V gene lookup returns CDR1 DFQATT and CDR2 SNEGSKA (reference sequence). There are 13 residues in the CDR3. The V segment lost 5 bases and the J segment 4 bases; nucleotides outside the gene matches: 7. The CDR3 nucleotides are TGCAGTGCTTCCAGCAGCGGGGCAGAGACCCAGTACTTC. It translates to CSASSSGAETQYF.

The CDR3 DNA sequence: TGTGCCAGCAGCGGGGGACAGATCGGGGAGCTGTTTTTT. It codes for CASSGGQIGELFF. The gene calls are TRBV9 and TRBJ2-2, with 7 bases identical to TRBD1. CDR1 and CDR2 (germline): SGDLS, YYNGEE. CDR3 size: 13 residues. With 3 bases clipped from V and 7 bases from J, the junction kept 3 bases outside the gene matches.

This clonotype occurred once. The chain carries TRBV19 and TRBJ2-4; D is uncertain. The CDR3 spans 15 residues. The ends were cut back, 3 bases at V and 9 bases at J, with 18 bases in the middle. Germline values: CDR1 LNHDA, CDR2 SQIVND (reference sequence). The CDR3 region has the DNA TGTGCCAGTAGTATGGTCCCTCGGACCCAAGGCATTCAGTACTTC. It is translated as CASSMVPRTQGIQYF.

Concerning this clonotype itself: This may stem from a read error, because a much larger clone lies one nucleotide away. This sequence joins TRBV29-1 and TRBJ1-1; no definite D call. The CDR3 covers 12 residues. Per germline, CDR1 SQVTM and CDR2 ANQGSEA. Here the CDR3 reads CSVDFLNTEALF. The CDR3 DNA is TGCAGCGTTGATTTCCTGAACACTGAAGCTCTCTTT.

This clonotype is deemed medium-sized (0.01 to 0.1%). V usage is TRBV4-2 and J usage is TRBJ2-3; no clear D. Germline loops: CDR1 LGHNA, CDR2 YNFKEQ. CDR3 length equals 14 residues. V lost 0 bases, J lost 3 bases, and 7 bases lay in between. CDR3 protein: CASSQDLGTDTQYF. The CDR3 coding sequence is TGTGCCAGCAGCCAAGACCTCGGTACAGATACGCAGTATTTT.

For this clonotype: This could be a read error, since a much larger clone is one nucleotide away. The V gene is TRBV7-9, the J gene TRBJ1-3, with D unclear. Looked up from germline, CDR1 is SEHNR and CDR2 is FQNEAQ (reference sequence). This CDR3 comprises 16 residues. CDR3 in DNA: TGTGCCAGCAGCCCCCCCGGGCGGAACTCTGGAAACACCCTATATTTT. Encoded protein: CASSPPGRNSGNTLYF. Based on the CDR3 plus reference TRBV7-9 and TRBJ1-3, the full variable domain is DTGVSQNPRHKITKRGQNVTFRCDPISEHNRLYWYRQTLGQGPEFLTYFQNEAQLEKSRLLSDRFSAERPKGSFSTLEIQRTEQGDSAMYLCASSPPGRNSGNTLYFGEGSWLTVV.

This clonotype was observed at least ten times. This sequence joins TRBV2 and TRBJ2-7, with D hard to call. The germline V and J ends were trimmed by 6 bases and 4 bases, with 10 bases remaining between them. The CDR3 length is 12 residues. Germline lookup yields CDR1 SNHLY and CDR2 FYNNEI. The DNA for the CDR3 is TGTGCCAGCAGGGTCATGGGGTACGAGCAGTACTTC. Protein: CASRVMGYEQYF.

V gene TRBV9 combines with J gene TRBJ1-5; TRBD1 aligns across 8 bases. The CDR3 loop spans 14 amino acids. Germline V lookup: CDR1 SGDLS, CDR2 YYNGEE. After removal of 3 bases from V and 11 bases from J, the junction contained 10 bases not matched to a gene. The chain's CDR3 is CASSGGYRGETQHF. CDR3 sequence (DNA): TGTGCCAGCAGCGGAGGGTACAGGGGGGAGACCCAGCATTTT.